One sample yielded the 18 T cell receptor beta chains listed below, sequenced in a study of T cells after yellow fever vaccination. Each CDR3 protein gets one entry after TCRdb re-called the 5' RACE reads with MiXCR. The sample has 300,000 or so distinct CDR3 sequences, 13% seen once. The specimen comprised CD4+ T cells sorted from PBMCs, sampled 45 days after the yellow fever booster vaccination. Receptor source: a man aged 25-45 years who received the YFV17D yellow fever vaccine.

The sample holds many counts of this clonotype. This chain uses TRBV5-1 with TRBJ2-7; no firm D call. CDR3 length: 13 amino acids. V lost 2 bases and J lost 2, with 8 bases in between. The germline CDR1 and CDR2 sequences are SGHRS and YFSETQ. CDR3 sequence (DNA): TGCGCCAGCAGCTTCGACGGAACCTACGAGCAGTACTTC. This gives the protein CASSFDGTYEQYF.

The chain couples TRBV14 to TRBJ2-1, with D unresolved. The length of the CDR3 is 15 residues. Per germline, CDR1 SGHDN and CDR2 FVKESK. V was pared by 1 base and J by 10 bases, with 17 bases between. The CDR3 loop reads CASSQGYLYHQEQFF. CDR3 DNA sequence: TGTGCCAGCAGCCAAGGTTATCTCTACCATCAAGAGCAGTTCTTC. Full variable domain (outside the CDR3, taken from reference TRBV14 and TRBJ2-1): EAGVTQFPSHSVIEKGQTVTLRCDPISGHDNLYWYRRVMGKEIKFLLHFVKESKQDESGMPNNRFLAERTGGTYSTLKVQPAELEDSGVYFCASSQGYLYHQEQFFGPGTRLTVL.

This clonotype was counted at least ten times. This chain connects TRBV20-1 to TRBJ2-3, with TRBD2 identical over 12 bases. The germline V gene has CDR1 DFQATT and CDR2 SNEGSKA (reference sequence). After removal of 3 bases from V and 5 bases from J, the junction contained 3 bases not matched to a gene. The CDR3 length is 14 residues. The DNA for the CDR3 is TGCAGTGCTAGGACTAGCGGGAGTAAAGATACGCAGTATTTT. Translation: CSARTSGSKDTQYF.

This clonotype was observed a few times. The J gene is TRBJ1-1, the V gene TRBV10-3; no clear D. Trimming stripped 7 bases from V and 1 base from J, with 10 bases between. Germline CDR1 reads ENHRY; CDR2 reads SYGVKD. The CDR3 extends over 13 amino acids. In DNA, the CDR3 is TGTGCCATCAAACCGACGGCGAACACTGAAGCTTTCTTT. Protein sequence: CAIKPTANTEAFF.

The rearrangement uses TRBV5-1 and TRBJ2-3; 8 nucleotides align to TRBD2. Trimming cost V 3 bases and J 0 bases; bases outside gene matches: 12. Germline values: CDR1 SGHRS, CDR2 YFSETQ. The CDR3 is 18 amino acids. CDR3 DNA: TGCGCCAGCAGCTGGAGCGGTTCGACTAGCGCTAGCACAGATACGCAGTATTTT. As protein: CASSWSGSTSASTDTQYF.

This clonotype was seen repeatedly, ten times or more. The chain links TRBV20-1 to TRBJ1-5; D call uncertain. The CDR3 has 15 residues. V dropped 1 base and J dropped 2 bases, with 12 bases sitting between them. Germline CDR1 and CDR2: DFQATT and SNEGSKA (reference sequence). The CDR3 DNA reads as TGCAGTGCTAGAGGTCCGGGTAACGGCAATCAGCCCCAGCATTTT. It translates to CSARGPGNGNQPQHF.

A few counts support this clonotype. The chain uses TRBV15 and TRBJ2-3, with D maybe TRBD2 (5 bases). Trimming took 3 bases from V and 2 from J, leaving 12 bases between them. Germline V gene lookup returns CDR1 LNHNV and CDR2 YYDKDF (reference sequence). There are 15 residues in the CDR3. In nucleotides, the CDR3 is TGTGCCACCAGCAGGGCCCCGGGGTCCACAGATACGCAGTATTTT. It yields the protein CATSRAPGSTDTQYF.

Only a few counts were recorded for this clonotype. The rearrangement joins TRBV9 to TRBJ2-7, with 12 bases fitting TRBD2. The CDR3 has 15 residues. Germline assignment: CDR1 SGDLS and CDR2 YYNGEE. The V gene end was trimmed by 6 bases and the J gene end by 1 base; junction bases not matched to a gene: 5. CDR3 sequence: CASILAGGPSYEQYF. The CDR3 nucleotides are TGTGCCAGCATCCTAGCGGGAGGGCCGTCCTACGAGCAGTACTTC.

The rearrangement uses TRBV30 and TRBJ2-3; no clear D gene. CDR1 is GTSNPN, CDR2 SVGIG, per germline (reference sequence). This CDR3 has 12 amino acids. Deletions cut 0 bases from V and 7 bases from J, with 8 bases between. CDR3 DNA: TGTGCCTGGAGTGTAAATACTTATACGCAGTATTTT. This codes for CAWSVNTYTQYF.

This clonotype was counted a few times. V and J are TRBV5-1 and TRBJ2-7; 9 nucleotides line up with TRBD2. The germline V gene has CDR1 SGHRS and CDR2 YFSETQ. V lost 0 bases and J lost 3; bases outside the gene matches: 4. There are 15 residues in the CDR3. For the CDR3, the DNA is TGCGCCAGCAGCTTGGTGGCTAGCGGGAACTACGAGCAGTACTTC. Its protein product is CASSLVASGNYEQYF.

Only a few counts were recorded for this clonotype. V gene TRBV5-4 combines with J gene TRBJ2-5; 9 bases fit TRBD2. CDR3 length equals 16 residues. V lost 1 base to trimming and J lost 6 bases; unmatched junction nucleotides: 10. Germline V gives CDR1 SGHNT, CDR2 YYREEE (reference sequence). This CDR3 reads CASSLSAGGPGKTQYF. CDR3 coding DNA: TGTGCCAGCAGCTTGTCGGCGGGAGGGCCGGGGAAGACCCAGTACTTC.

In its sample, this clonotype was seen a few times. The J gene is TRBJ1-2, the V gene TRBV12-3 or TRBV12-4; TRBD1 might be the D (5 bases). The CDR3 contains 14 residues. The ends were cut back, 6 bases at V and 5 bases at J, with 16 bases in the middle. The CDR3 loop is CASRRHSGGYGYTF. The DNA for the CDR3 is TGTGCCAGCAGGCGGCACTCGGGGGGGTATGGCTACACCTTC.

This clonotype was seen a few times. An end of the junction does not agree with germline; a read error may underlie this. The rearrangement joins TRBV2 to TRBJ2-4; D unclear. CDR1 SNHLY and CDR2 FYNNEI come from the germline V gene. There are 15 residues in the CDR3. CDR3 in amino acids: CASSELRTAENIQYF. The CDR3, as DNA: TGTGCCAGCAGCGAACTGAGAACAGCCGAAAACATTCAGTACTTC. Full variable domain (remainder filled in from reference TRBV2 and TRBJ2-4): EPEVTQTPSHQVTQMGQEVILRCVPISNHLYFYWYRQILGQKVEFLVSFYNNEISEKSEIFDDQFSVERPDGSNFTLKIRSTKLEDSAMYFCASSELRTAENIQYFGAGTRLSVL.

Here the CDR3 reads CASSLTPRGTTYEQYF. The CDR3 bases are TGTGCCAGCAGCCTAACCCCACGGGGAACTACCTACGAGCAGTACTTC. The chain has TRBV9 and TRBJ2-7; weak D call: TRBD2 (5 bases). This CDR3 has 16 amino acids. In germline, CDR1 is SGDLS, CDR2 YYNGEE. Trimming removed 4 bases at V and 2 bases at J, with 19 bases between.

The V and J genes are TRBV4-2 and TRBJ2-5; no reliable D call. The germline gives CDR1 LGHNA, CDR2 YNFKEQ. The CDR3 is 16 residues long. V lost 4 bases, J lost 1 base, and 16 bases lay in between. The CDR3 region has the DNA TGTGCCAGCAGCCCGACACCTGGGGTCCCCCAAGAGACCCAGTACTTC. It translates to CASSPTPGVPQETQYF.

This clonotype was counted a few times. The CDR3 here is CASSLEPRYEQYF. CDR3 in DNA: TGTGCCAGCAGCTTGGAACCGCGCTACGAGCAGTACTTC. The rearrangement links TRBV28 to TRBJ2-7; D remains unclear. Germline V gene lookup returns CDR1 MDHEN and CDR2 SYDVKM. With 6 bases removed from V and 3 bases from J, the gap between germline ends came to 12 bases. This CDR3 has 13 residues.

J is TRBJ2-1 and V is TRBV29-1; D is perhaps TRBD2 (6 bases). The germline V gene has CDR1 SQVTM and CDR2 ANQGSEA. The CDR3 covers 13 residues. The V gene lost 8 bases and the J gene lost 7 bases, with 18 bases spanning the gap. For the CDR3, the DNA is TGCAGCTTCCTTGGACTACGAGGGAATGAGCAGTTCTTC. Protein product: CSFLGLRGNEQFF.

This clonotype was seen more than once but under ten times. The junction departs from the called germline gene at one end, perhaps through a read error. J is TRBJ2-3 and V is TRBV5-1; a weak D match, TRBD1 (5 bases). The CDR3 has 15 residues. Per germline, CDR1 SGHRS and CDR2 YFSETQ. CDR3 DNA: TGCGCCAGAAGCTTGGCGTCAGGGTTCACAGATACGCAGTATTTT. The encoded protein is CARSLASGFTDTQYF.